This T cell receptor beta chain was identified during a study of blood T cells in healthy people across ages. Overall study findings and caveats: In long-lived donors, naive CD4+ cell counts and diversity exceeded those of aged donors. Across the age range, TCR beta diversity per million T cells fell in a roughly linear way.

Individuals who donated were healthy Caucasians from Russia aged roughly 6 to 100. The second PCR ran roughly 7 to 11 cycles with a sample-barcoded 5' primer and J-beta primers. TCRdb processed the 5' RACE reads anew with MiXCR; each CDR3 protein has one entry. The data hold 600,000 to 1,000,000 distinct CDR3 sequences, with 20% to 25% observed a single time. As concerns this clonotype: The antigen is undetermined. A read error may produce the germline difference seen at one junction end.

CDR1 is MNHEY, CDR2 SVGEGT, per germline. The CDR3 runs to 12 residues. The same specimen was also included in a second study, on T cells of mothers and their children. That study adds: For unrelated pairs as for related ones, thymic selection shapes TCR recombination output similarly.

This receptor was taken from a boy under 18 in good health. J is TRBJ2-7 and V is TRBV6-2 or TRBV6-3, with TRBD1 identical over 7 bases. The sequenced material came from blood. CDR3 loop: CTSSPGQWEQYF. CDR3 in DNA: TGTACCAGCAGCCCGGGACAGTGGGAGCAGTACTTC.